This T cell receptor (beta chain) derives from a study of post-analysis software for immune sequencing data. As concerns this clonotype: Its antigen remains unknown.

The CDR3 is made up of 15 amino acids. Germline CDR1 SEHNR, CDR2 FQNEAQ (reference sequence). The V gene end was trimmed by 5 bases and the J gene end by 7 bases; junction bases not matched to a gene: 7. The library was made from cDNA and included unique molecular identifiers. TCRdb recomputed calls from the PCR reads with MiXCR, one row per CDR3 protein. The table includes hundreds of thousands of distinct CDR3 sequences, around 64% detected once. Whole-study findings and limits: Elevated frequency relative to controls characterized several TRBV segments in patients, TRBV5-6, TRBV5-1 and TRBV20-1 among them.

The source of this sequence is a girl aged 2 to 9 with multiple sclerosis. Sequencing was carried out using blood. This chain uses TRBV7-9 with TRBJ1-6; TRBD1 matches at 8 bases. The DNA of the CDR3 is TGTGCCAGCAGCACGCGACAGGGGAGGAATTCACCCCTCCACTTT. This codes for CASSTRQGRNSPLHF. The full variable domain, rest sourced from reference TRBV7-9 and TRBJ1-6, is DTGVSQNPRHKITKRGQNVTFRCDPISEHNRLYWYRQTLGQGPEFLTYFQNEAQLEKSRLLSDRFSAERPKGSFSTLEIQRTEQGDSAMYLCASSTRQGRNSPLHFGNGTRLTVT.